This passage covers 21 T cell receptor beta chains from one sample sequenced in a study of blood T cell repertoires in COVID-19 (dated by TCRdb to the early 2020s). The library was made by the immunoSEQ multiplex PCR assay. TCRdb's version of the immuneACCESS table is confined to in-frame rearrangements and falls short of the full clone set. An unresolved V gene accounts for under half of the shortfall where checked; the remainder is of unknown origin. The sample table shows 250,000 to 300,000 clones, and just under 90% are seen once. The top ten clonotypes cover 2.5% to 3.5% of the sample. The sample taken for sequencing was PBMCs or T cells enriched from blood (not recorded which). These receptors all come from a woman aged 45-65 years who had been exposed to COVID-19.

V and J are TRBV2 and TRBJ1-1, with no clear D. The CDR3 is 16 residues long. The germline V gene has CDR1 SNHLY and CDR2 FYNNEI. V was pared by 5 bases and J by 0 bases, with 16 bases between. This chain's CDR3 is CASSWGGGGMNTEAFF. CDR3 coding DNA: TGTGCCAGCAGTTGGGGAGGAGGAGGTATGAACACTGAAGCTTTCTTT.

The chain joins TRBV5-1 to TRBJ1-5, with unresolved D. Germline CDR1 is SGHRS and CDR2 is YFSETQ. The V end lost 1 base, the J end lost 6 bases, and 11 bases lay between the germline ends. CDR3 length: 14 residues. This chain's CDR3 is CASSLSGYGQPQHF. DNA of the CDR3: TGCGCCAGCAGCTTGTCGGGGTATGGTCAGCCCCAGCATTTT.

The chain uses TRBV28 and TRBJ1-2; D gene unclear. Germline CDR1 is MDHEN and CDR2 is SYDVKM. Trimming removed 5 bases at V and 8 bases at J, with 18 bases between. The CDR3 is 14 amino acids. Written as DNA, the CDR3 is TGTGCCAGCAGTGCCCCCGACAAATATAGGGGCTACACCTTC. This sequence encodes CASSAPDKYRGYTF.

The rearrangement uses TRBV20-1 and TRBJ2-7; the D gene is possibly TRBD2 (6 bases). Per the germline V gene, CDR1 is DFQATT and CDR2 is SNEGSKA (reference sequence). Deletions cut 1 base from V and 12 bases from J, with 13 bases between. The CDR3 is made up of 11 amino acids. The DNA for the CDR3 is TGCAGTGCTAGAGCTGGGGACTGGGTGTACTTC. Protein: CSARAGDWVYF.

In nucleotides, the CDR3 is TGTGCCAGCAGCTCGAGAGCAGAGGTTGAAAAACTGTTTTTT. Its protein product is CASSSRAEVEKLFF. The rearrangement links TRBV2 to TRBJ1-4; D remains ambiguous. Germline CDR1 SNHLY, CDR2 FYNNEI. V dropped 6 bases and J dropped 7 bases, with 15 bases sitting between them. This CDR3 is built from 14 residues. Using reference TRBV2 and TRBJ1-4 for the parts outside the CDR3, the full variable domain is EPEVTQTPSHQVTQMGQEVILRCVPISNHLYFYWYRQILGQKVEFLVSFYNNEISEKSEIFDDQFSVERPDGSNFTLKIRSTKLEDSAMYFCASSSRAEVEKLFFGSGTQLSVL.

The chain recombines TRBV7-2 with TRBJ1-1, with D possibly TRBD1 on 6 matching bases. V was shortened by 3 bases and J by 4 bases, with 15 bases between the two germline ends. The germline gives CDR1 SGHTA, CDR2 FQGNSA. There are 15 residues in the CDR3. Here the CDR3 reads CASSLRQELVTEAFF. As DNA, the CDR3 is TGTGCCAGCAGCTTGAGACAGGAATTGGTCACTGAAGCTTTCTTT.

The chain has TRBV5-1 and TRBJ2-7; 10 nucleotides align to TRBD1. CDR1 and CDR2 from the germline V gene are SGHRS and YFSETQ. The trim removed 3 bases at V and 5 bases at J, leaving 8 bases unmatched. This CDR3 contains 15 residues. This chain's CDR3 is CASSSPGTGDHEQYF. As DNA, the CDR3 is TGCGCCAGCAGCTCCCCCGGGACAGGGGACCACGAGCAGTACTTC.

The CDR3 DNA follows: TGTGCCAGTACTTCGATTAGCGGAAGAACTAGCACAGATACGCAGTATTTT. It yields the protein CASTSISGRTSTDTQYF. This rearrangement joins TRBV19 to TRBJ2-3; D is perhaps TRBD2 (6 bases). The germline CDR1 and CDR2 sequences are LNHDA and SQIVND (reference sequence). The ends were cut back, 7 bases at V and 0 bases at J, with 20 bases in the middle. The CDR3 runs 17 residues.

The chain uses TRBV21-1 and TRBJ1-5; TRBD1, the table's D call, lacks a check against the DNA. TRBV21-1 is given as a pseudogene. This CDR3 spans 19 amino acids. This CDR3 is CASSKVRRQAQYSNQPQHF. The CDR3, as DNA: TGTGCCAGCAGCAAAGTAAGAAGGCAGGCGCAATATAGCAATCAGCCCCAGCATTTT.

In nucleotides, the CDR3 is TGTGCCAGCAGCCAAGAGGACAGGCCCACAGATACGCAGTATTTT. Its translation is CASSQEDRPTDTQYF. The chain links TRBV4-2 to TRBJ2-3, with TRBD1 identical over 7 bases. The CDR3 length is 15 residues. After removal of 0 bases from V and 2 bases from J, the junction contained 2 bases not matched to a gene. From germline, CDR1 is LGHNA and CDR2 YNFKEQ.

V and J are TRBV5-4 and TRBJ1-2, with no clear D. Germline values: CDR1 SGHNT, CDR2 YYREEE (reference sequence). Trimming removed 4 bases from V and 1 base from J, with 14 bases in between. The CDR3 runs to 15 residues. The CDR3 spells CASSPEQSFNYGYTF. CDR3 nucleotide sequence: TGTGCCAGCAGCCCCGAACAGAGCTTTAACTATGGCTACACCTTC.

The chain's CDR3 is CASSHAARNTEAFF. The CDR3 DNA reads as TGTGCCAGCAGCCATGCGGCGAGGAACACTGAAGCTTTCTTT. V gene TRBV3-1 (or the pseudogene TRBV3-2) combines with J gene TRBJ1-1; D call uncertain. Trimming took 3 bases from V and 1 from J, leaving 9 bases between them. This CDR3 has 14 amino acids. Germline V lookup: CDR1 LGHDT, CDR2 YNNKEL (reference sequence).

The CDR3 loop reads CATELASGYEQYF. The CDR3 DNA sequence: TGTGCCACCGAACTAGCGTCTGGGTACGAGCAGTACTTC. The gene calls are TRBV2 and TRBJ2-7; 7 nucleotides agree with TRBD2. The CDR3 loop spans 13 amino acids. V gave up 10 bases and J gave up 4 bases; unmatched junction bases: 10. Germline V gives CDR1 SNHLY, CDR2 FYNNEI.

J is TRBJ1-4 and V is TRBV15; D call uncertain. V dropped 5 bases and J dropped 5 bases, with 12 bases sitting between them. CDR3 length: 14 amino acids. CDR1 LNHNV and CDR2 YYDKDF come from the germline V gene (reference sequence). CDR3 amino acids: CATSPRFLNEKLFF. CDR3 DNA: TGTGCCACCAGCCCCCGGTTCCTAAATGAAAAACTGTTTTTT.

V gene TRBV28 combines with J gene TRBJ1-1, with D perhaps TRBD1 (6 bases). Trimming removed 6 bases at V and 1 base at J, with 9 bases between. The CDR3 runs to 13 residues. The germline V gene has CDR1 MDHEN and CDR2 SYDVKM. CDR3 in amino acids: CASSQGWNTEAFF. CDR3 DNA sequence: TGTGCCAGCAGCCAGGGGTGGAACACTGAAGCTTTCTTT.

The V call is TRBV28, the J call TRBJ2-3; 13 nucleotides align to TRBD2. Losses at the gene ends were 3 bases for V and 0 bases for J; bases not matched to a gene: 12. This CDR3 is built from 20 residues. Germline CDR1 reads MDHEN; CDR2 reads SYDVKM. CDR3 protein: CASSFKTSGGTKTSTDTQYF. As DNA, the CDR3 is TGTGCCAGCAGTTTCAAGACTAGCGGGGGGACAAAAACCAGCACAGATACGCAGTATTTT. The variable domain in full, completed from reference TRBV28 and TRBJ2-3, reads DVKVTQSSRYLVKRTGEKVFLECVQDMDHENMFWYRQDPGLGLRLIYFSYDVKMKEKGDIPEGYSVSREKKERFSLILESASTNQTSMYLCASSFKTSGGTKTSTDTQYFGPGTRLTVL.

This rearrangement joins TRBV3-1 (or the pseudogene TRBV3-2) to TRBJ1-1, with 9 bases that match TRBD1. Germline CDR1 and CDR2: LGHDT and YNNKEL (reference sequence). V trimming: 2 bases; J trimming: 1 base; junction bases outside the gene matches: 5. CDR3 length: 16 amino acids. The CDR3 sequence: CASSQTGGMENTEAFF. The CDR3 nucleotides are TGTGCCAGCAGCCAAACAGGGGGCATGGAGAACACTGAAGCTTTCTTT.

The genes are TRBV27 and TRBJ2-7, with D possibly TRBD1 on 5 matching bases. Trimming stripped 3 bases from V and 5 bases from J, with 11 bases between. CDR3 length: 13 residues. In germline, CDR1 is MNHEY, CDR2 SMNVEV (reference sequence). The CDR3 sequence: CASSFRSRDEQYF. CDR3 sequence (DNA): TGTGCCAGCAGTTTCCGGAGCAGGGACGAGCAGTACTTC.

The chain employs TRBV28 and TRBJ2-7; D possibly corresponds to TRBD1 (6 bases). The CDR3 runs to 13 residues. V lost 6 bases to trimming and J lost 3 bases, with 12 bases between them. In germline, CDR1 is MDHEN, CDR2 SYDVKM. For the CDR3, the DNA is TGTGCCAGCAGCACCGGGACATTCTACGAGCAGTACTTC. Translated: CASSTGTFYEQYF. Filled out from reference TRBV28 and TRBJ2-7, the complete variable domain reads DVKVTQSSRYLVKRTGEKVFLECVQDMDHENMFWYRQDPGLGLRLIYFSYDVKMKEKGDIPEGYSVSREKKERFSLILESASTNQTSMYLCASSTGTFYEQYFGPGTRLTVT.

The chain links TRBV15 to TRBJ1-4; weak D call: TRBD1 (5 bases). CDR1 is LNHNV and CDR2 is YYDKDF in the germline V gene (reference sequence). This CDR3 is 15 amino acids long. The germline V and J ends were trimmed by 1 base and 8 bases, with 14 bases remaining between them. CDR3 bases: TGTGCCACCAGCAGAGTGGATGGGGCAGGGGAAAAACTGTTTTTT. Amino acids: CATSRVDGAGEKLFF.

J is TRBJ2-7 and V is TRBV7-9; 9 positions match TRBD2. From germline, CDR1 is SEHNR and CDR2 FQNEAQ (reference sequence). The V gene end was trimmed by 2 bases and the J gene end by 3 bases; junction bases not matched to a gene: 8. The CDR3 runs 16 residues. CDR3: CASSLTPSGEGYEQYF. The CDR3 DNA reads as TGTGCCAGCAGCTTAACCCCTAGCGGGGAGGGCTACGAGCAGTACTTC.